This T cell receptor beta chain came from a study of blood T cells in healthy people across ages (dated by TCRdb to between 2014 and 2017). With regard to the full study: Template switching captured roughly one uniquely barcoded TCR beta cDNA molecule per two T cells in model experiments. Using deep sequencing normalized with unique cDNA molecular identifiers, the study measured how TCR beta repertoire diversity changes with age. Four age groups were formed from the donors: young (average approximately 15 years), middle-aged (just under 40), aged (about 62) and long-lived (about 80). To avoid experimental bias, donors of different ages were distributed randomly across sequencing lanes. Using the same blood draw, the study looked at two additional independent replicas of 1 million unique cDNA reads for two donors, one aged 18 to 30 and the other aged 80 or older.

The 40 or so donors, aged 6 to 90 years, were systemically healthy Caucasian individuals from Russia. Ten milliliters of peripheral blood were collected from each donor into EDTA-treated Vacutainer tubes. Ficoll-Paque density-gradient centrifugation was used to isolate PBMCs, with at least 6.5 million per sample. Total RNA was extracted from PBMCs with Trizol reagent, with at least 6 micrograms obtained per sample. For every donor, an aliquot of PBMCs went through flow cytometry to measure the percentages of naive CD45RAhigh/CD27high T cells. Libraries were prepared through 5' RACE. Sequencing used an Illumina HiSeq 2500. The second PCR ran for about 6 to 11 cycles and used a J-beta primer mix along with a sample-barcoded 5' primer. Each TCR beta cDNA molecule received a unique molecular identifier from a template-switch 5' adaptor carrying 12 random nucleotides. Each sample yielded at least 2.5 million CDR3-containing paired-end reads. First-strand cDNA was synthesized from all RNA with the Mint cDNA synthesis kit, primed by a TRBC-specific oligonucleotide. All cDNA was treated with uracil-DNA glycosylase and then went through a first 18-cycle PCR with the universal primers M1SS and BC2_uni_R. The original methods were these. Normalization of each sample was performed by random selection of 1 million high-quality reads, each carrying a distinct molecular identifier. Reads sharing molecular identifiers were discarded rather than binned into consensus sequences. MiTCR, run with a Q25 quality threshold and the strictest error-elimination algorithm, handled CDR3 identification, clonotype clustering and error correction. Lower-bound total TCR beta diversity was estimated with a nonparametric unseen species model using Euler transformation. TCRdb trimmed public reads at Q25 via fastp, called clones via MiXCR and kept in-frame beta chains. For every CDR3 protein sequence, its rows merge into one entry that carries the most common genes and DNA. The V and J calls and clone size are TCRdb's, not the authors'. The sample has about 1,500,000 distinct CDR3 sequences on record, 42% of them singletons. Approximately 7.9% of the sample lies in the top ten.

What the authors observed across the whole study: Bulk unsorted PBMC profiling prevented conclusive comparison of naive and antigen-experienced compartments. The percentage of naive T cells measured by flow cytometry correlated strongly with observed TCR beta diversity. Observed TCR beta diversity per million T cells fell roughly linearly with age, and a significant reduction was already apparent by age around 40. Compared with the aged group, the long-lived group had more naive CD4+ T cells, fewer expanded clones and increased TCR diversity, suggesting age selection. Estimates of total diversity from one million sequenced T cells were regarded as lower bounds and underestimates. The CMV infection status of donors was not known, potentially confounding age-related changes in expanded clonotypes.

CDR1 SEHNR and CDR2 FQNEAQ are derived from the germline V gene (reference sequence). Reading from cysteine to phenylalanine, the CDR3 counts 12 amino acids. Just CDR3 DNA is preserved here, 36 bases in frame from base 1. V is clipped by 1 base and J by 7 bases, and the sequence between their germline boundaries is 8 bases long. This clonotype was counted only a few times. Its antigen remains unidentified. One base away there is no much larger clone; base qualities are not given. Sequencing was carried out using blood. The sequence derives from a woman aged 18 to 35 in good health. Here the chain combines TRBV7-9 and TRBJ2-7, with the D gene not confidently named. Here is the DNA: TGTGCCAGCAGCTTAGGGGCGGAGGAGCAGTACTTC. Its coded protein is CASSLGAEEQYF.